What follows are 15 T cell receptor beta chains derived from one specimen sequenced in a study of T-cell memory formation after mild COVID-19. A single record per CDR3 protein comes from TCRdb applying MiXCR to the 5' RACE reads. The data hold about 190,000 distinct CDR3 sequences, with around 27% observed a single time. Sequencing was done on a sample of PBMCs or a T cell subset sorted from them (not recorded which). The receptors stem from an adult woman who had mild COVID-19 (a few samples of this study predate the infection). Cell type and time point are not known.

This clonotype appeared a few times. The CDR3 bases are TGTGCCAGTAGTATGAGGGCCGGACACAATGAGCAGTTCTTC. Translating it yields CASSMRAGHNEQFF. This chain joins TRBV19 and TRBJ2-1, with D tentatively TRBD2 (5 bases). The CDR3 is made up of 14 amino acids. Germline V CDR1 and CDR2: LNHDA, SQIVND (reference sequence). Trimming removed 3 bases from V and 5 bases from J, with 11 bases in between.

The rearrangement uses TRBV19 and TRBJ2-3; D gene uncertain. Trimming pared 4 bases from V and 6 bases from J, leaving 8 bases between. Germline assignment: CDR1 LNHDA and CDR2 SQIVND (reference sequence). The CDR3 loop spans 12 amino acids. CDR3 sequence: CASSNEADTQYF. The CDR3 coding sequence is TGTGCCAGTAGTAACGAGGCGGATACGCAGTATTTT.

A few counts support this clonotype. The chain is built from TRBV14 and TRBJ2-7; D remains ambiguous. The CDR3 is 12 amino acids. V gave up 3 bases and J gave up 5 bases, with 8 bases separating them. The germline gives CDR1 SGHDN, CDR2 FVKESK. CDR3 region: CASSQYIDEQYF. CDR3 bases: TGTGCCAGCAGCCAGTACATAGACGAGCAGTACTTC. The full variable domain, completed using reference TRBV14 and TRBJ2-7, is EAGVTQFPSHSVIEKGQTVTLRCDPISGHDNLYWYRRVMGKEIKFLLHFVKESKQDESGMPNNRFLAERTGGTYSTLKVQPAELEDSGVYFCASSQYIDEQYFGPGTRLTVT.

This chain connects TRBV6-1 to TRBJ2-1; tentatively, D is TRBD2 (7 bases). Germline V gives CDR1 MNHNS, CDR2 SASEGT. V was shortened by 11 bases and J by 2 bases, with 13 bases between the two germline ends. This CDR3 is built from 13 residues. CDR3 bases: TGTGCCTGGGGGGGGGGCCCCTACAATGAGCAGTTCTTC. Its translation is CAWGGGPYNEQFF.

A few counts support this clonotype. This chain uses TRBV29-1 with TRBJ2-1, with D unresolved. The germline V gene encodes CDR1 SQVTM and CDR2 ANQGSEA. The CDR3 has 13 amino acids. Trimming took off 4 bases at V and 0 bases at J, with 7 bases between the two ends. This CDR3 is CSVGTGSYNEQFF. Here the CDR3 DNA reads TGCAGCGTTGGAACCGGCTCCTACAATGAGCAGTTCTTC.

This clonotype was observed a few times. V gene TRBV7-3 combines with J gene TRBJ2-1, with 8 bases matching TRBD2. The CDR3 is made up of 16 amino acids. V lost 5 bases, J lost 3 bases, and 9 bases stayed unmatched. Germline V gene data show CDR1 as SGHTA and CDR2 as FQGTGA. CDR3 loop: CASSPQLGTSYNEQFF. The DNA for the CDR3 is TGTGCCAGCAGCCCCCAGCTTGGGACTAGCTACAATGAGCAGTTCTTC.

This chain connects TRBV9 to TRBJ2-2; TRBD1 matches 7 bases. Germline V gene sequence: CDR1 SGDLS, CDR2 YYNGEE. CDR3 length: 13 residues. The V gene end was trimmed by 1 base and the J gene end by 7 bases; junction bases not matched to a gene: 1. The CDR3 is CASSVRDSGELFF. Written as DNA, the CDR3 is TGTGCCAGCAGCGTACGGGACAGCGGGGAGCTGTTTTTT.

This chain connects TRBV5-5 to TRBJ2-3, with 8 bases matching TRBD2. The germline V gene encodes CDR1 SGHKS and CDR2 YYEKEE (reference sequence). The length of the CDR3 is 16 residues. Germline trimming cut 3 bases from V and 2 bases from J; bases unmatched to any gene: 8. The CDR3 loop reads CASSSRDSGNTDTQYF. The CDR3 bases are TGTGCCAGCAGCTCCAGGGATAGCGGGAACACAGATACGCAGTATTTT.

In DNA form, the CDR3 reads TGTGCCAGCAGCTTAGCGTGGGACAGGGGTTTTTCACCCCTCCACTTT. Amino acid sequence: CASSLAWDRGFSPLHF. The chain combines TRBV7-2 with TRBJ1-6, with 10 bases lining up with TRBD1. Germline CDR1 is SGHTA and CDR2 is FQGNSA. The CDR3 spans 16 residues. V was pared by 0 bases and J by 9 bases, with 5 bases of the junction left unmatched.

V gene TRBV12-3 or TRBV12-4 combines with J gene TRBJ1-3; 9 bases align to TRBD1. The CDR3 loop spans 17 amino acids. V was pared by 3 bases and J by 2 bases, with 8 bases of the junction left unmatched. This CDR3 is CASSFYTGGGTGNTIYF. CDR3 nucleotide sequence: TGTGCCAGCAGTTTTTACACAGGGGGCGGGACTGGAAACACCATATATTTT.

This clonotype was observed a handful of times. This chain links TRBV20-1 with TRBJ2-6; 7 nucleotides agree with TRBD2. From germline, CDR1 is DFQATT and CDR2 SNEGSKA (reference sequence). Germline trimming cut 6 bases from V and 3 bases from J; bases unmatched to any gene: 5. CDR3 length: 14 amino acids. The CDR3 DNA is TGCAGTGCGCCCGCGGGGGTTGGGGCCAACGTCCTGACTTTC. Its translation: CSAPAGVGANVLTF.

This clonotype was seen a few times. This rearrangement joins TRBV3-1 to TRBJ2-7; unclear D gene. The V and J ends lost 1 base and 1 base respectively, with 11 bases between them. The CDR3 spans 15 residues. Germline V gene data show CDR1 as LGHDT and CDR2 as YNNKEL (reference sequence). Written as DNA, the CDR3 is TGTGCCAGCAGCCAAGTAAGGCAGGCTTCCTACGAGCAGTACTTC. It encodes CASSQVRQASYEQYF.

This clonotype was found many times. This CDR3 reads CASSQPGQNTEAFF. CDR3 bases: TGCGCCAGCAGCCAACCGGGACAGAACACTGAAGCTTTCTTT. The chain uses TRBV4-3 and TRBJ1-1, with TRBD1 as a possible D gene (6 bases). Trimming left V 2 bases short and J 1 base short, with 8 bases between. Per the germline V gene, CDR1 is LGHNA and CDR2 is YSLEER. The CDR3 totals 14 residues.

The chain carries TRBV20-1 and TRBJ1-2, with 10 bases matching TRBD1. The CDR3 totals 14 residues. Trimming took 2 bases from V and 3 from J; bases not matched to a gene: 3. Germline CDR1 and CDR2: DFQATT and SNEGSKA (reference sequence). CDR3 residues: CSARPGTGDYGYTF. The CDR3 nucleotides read TGCAGTGCTAGACCCGGGACAGGGGACTATGGCTACACCTTC.

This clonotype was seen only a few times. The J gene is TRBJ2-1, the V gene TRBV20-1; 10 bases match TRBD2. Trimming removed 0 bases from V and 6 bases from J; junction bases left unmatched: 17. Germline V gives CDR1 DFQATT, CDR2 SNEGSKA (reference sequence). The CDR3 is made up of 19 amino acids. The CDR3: CSARDSSGRAYRLVNEQFF. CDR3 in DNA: TGCAGTGCTAGAGATTCAAGCGGGAGGGCCTATCGTTTAGTCAATGAGCAGTTCTTC.